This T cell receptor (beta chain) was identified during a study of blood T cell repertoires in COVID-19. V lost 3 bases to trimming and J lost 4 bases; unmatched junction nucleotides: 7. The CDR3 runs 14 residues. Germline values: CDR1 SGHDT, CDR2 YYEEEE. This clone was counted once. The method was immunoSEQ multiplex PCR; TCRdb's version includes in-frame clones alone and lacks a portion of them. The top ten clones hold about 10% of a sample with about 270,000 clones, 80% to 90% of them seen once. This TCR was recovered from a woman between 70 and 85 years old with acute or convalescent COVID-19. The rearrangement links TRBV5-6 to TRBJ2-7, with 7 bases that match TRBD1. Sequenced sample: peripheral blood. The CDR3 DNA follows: TGTGCCAGCAGCTCACCGGCCAGGGGGTACGAGCAGTACTTC. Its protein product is CASSSPARGYEQYF.